This TCR beta chain appears in the sequencing data of a study of cytomegalovirus exposure and HLA in healthy donors. V was trimmed by 5 bases and J by 2 bases, leaving 7 bases between them. This CDR3 has 13 amino acids. Germline V gene lookup returns CDR1 SGHTA and CDR2 FQGNSA. For this clone: Its antigen is still unknown.

The PCR used 60 Vbeta and 13 Jbeta primers. Libraries were prepared by immunoSEQ multiplex PCR; TCRdb keeps only in-frame clonotypes and omits some of them. The sample lists about 120,000 clones; approximately 80% were seen once. The study, taken as a whole, reports: Through in vitro validation, three CMV-associated chains were shown to be specific for CMV antigens. Common viral pathogens were later found to be apparently linked to several of the most significant clusters.

This sequence originates from a man aged 40-49 years in good health and CMV-seropositive. The chain employs TRBV7-2 and TRBJ1-5; no definite D call. Sequencing was performed on PBMCs. CDR3: CASSPLGNQPQHF. CDR3 nucleotides: TGTGCCAGCAGCCCCCTAGGCAATCAGCCCCAGCATTTT.